These 9 T cell receptor beta chains were all obtained from the same sample, sequenced in a study of vaccination and CD4 T cells after COVID-19. No antigen is known for these receptors. The treatment: approximately nine-day PBMC culture with coronavirus spike peptide pools or control peptides (ViraFEST assay). The Oncomine TCR Beta short-read assay generated sequence data from the DNA of cultured CD4+ T cells. One entry per CDR3 protein, called by TCRdb with MiXCR from the PCR reads. The sample lists approximately 20,000 distinct CDR3 sequences, 45% to 50% seen once, with roughly 9% in the top ten. Material: CD4+ T cells from blood, cultured in vitro. These receptor sequences come from a human donor who had recovered from COVID-19.

DNA of the CDR3: TGTGCCAGCACCTATACTGCCGATCAGCCCCAGCATTTT. Protein sequence: CASTYTADQPQHF. This rearrangement joins TRBV12-3 or TRBV12-4 to TRBJ1-5; D remains ambiguous. The CDR3 loop spans 13 amino acids. V lost 7 bases and J lost 5, with 12 bases in between.

In nucleotides, the CDR3 is TGCAGTGCTAGAGCTTATATACAGGGAACGGGCAATCAGCCCCAGCATTTT. This gives the protein CSARAYIQGTGNQPQHF. V and J are TRBV20-1 and TRBJ1-5, with D perhaps matching TRBD1 (6 bases). V lost 1 base, J lost 2 bases, and 18 bases lay in between. This CDR3 contains 17 residues. CDR1 and CDR2 from the germline V gene are DFQATT and SNEGSKA (reference sequence).

The chain joins TRBV7-9 to TRBJ2-3; D is unresolved. Germline CDR1 SEHNR, CDR2 FQNEAQ (reference sequence). This CDR3 has 12 amino acids. The V end lost 5 bases, the J end lost 2 bases, and 5 bases lay between the germline ends. The CDR3 sequence: CASSPITDTQYF. In nucleotides, the CDR3 is TGTGCCAGCAGCCCCATCACAGATACGCAGTATTTT.

J is TRBJ2-6 and V is TRBV27; no reliable D call. Trimming took off 8 bases at V and 5 bases at J, with 7 bases between the two ends. The CDR3 is 12 amino acids. Germline assignment: CDR1 MNHEY and CDR2 SMNVEV (reference sequence). CDR3 in DNA: TGTGCCAGCGGGTCCAGGGCCAACGTCCTGACTTTC. Its protein product is CASGSRANVLTF.

The chain carries TRBV20-1 and TRBJ1-6; D not certain. Trimming stripped 3 bases from V and 1 base from J, with 10 bases between. This CDR3 region has 15 residues. Germline V CDR1 and CDR2: DFQATT, SNEGSKA (reference sequence). CDR3 loop: CSASLFQSYNSPLHF. CDR3 sequence (DNA): TGCAGTGCTAGTCTTTTCCAGTCCTATAATTCACCCCTCCACTTT.

V is TRBV12-3 or TRBV12-4 and J is TRBJ1-6; 7 bases align to TRBD1. V gave up 6 bases and J gave up 0 bases; unmatched junction bases: 2. This CDR3 has 15 residues. The CDR3 nucleotides read TGTGCCAGCAGAGGGGACAGCTCCTATAATTCACCCCTCCACTTT. Protein: CASRGDSSYNSPLHF.

The rearrangement links TRBV6-1 to TRBJ2-3; 11 nucleotides agree with TRBD2. Per the germline V gene, CDR1 is MNHNS and CDR2 is SASEGT. The CDR3 extends over 15 amino acids. With 11 bases clipped from V and 1 base from J, the junction kept 8 bases outside the gene matches. CDR3 nucleotides: TGTGCCGGTTATAGCGGGAGGGCCGGCACAGATACGCAGTATTTT. Translation: CAGYSGRAGTDTQYF.

The V and J genes are TRBV7-2 and TRBJ1-4; the D is unclear. The CDR3 loop spans 12 amino acids. CDR1 is SGHTA and CDR2 is FQGNSA in the germline V gene. V was clipped by 5 bases and J by 8 bases, with 9 bases between them. CDR3 in amino acids: CASSRSGEKLFF. The CDR3 bases are TGTGCCAGCAGCCGATCGGGGGAAAAACTGTTTTTT. Full variable domain (outside the CDR3, taken from reference TRBV7-2 and TRBJ1-4): GAGVSQSPSNKVTEKGKDVELRCDPISGHTALYWYRQSLGQGLEFLIYFQGNSAPDKSGLPSDRFSAERTGGSVSTLTIQRTQQEDSAVYLCASSRSGEKLFFGSGTQLSVL.

This chain joins TRBV6-4 and TRBJ2-1; TRBD2 agrees at 12 bases. Trimming took 6 bases from V and 9 from J; bases not matched to a gene: 21. The CDR3 covers 19 residues. In germline, CDR1 is MRHNA, CDR2 SNTAGT. As DNA, the CDR3 is TGTGCCAGCAGCTCTACCGGAGGGGCTAGCGGGAGGGCTTTTGGTGAGCAGTTCTTC. It translates to CASSSTGGASGRAFGEQFF.